This T cell receptor beta chain derives from a study of blood T cell repertoires in COVID-19. Overall study: Researchers got acute and convalescent COVID-19 samples from the United States, Italy and Spain. From T cells, B-cell-depleted T cells, or PBMCs came the material, which was cDNA or gDNA.

Deletions cut 3 bases from V and 4 bases from J, with 7 bases between. The V gene's germline CDR1 is WNHNN and CDR2 SYGVQD (reference sequence). The CDR3 extends over 13 amino acids. Per the authors' pipeline: Amplified reference gene primers provided the basis for estimating nucleated cell counts. Using immunoSEQ multiplex PCR, the repertoire was profiled, and TCRdb retains in-frame clones only, with some absent. The V and J calls and clone size come from that table; D and trimming were worked out from the DNA. This sample has about 170,000 clones, with around four fifths found just once. The sequencing sample was made of peripheral blood. This chain links TRBV10-1 with TRBJ1-5; TRBD1 might be the D (5 bases). The sequence derives from a woman of 80 years or more with COVID-19, enrolled during active disease. CDR3 sequence reads: CASSENRNQPQHF. The CDR3 region has the DNA TGCGCCAGCAGTGAAAACAGGAATCAGCCCCAGCATTTT.